What follows describes a single TCR beta chain. Its antigen is currently unknown. These data belong to a study of cytomegalovirus exposure and HLA in healthy donors. PCR employed 60 Vbeta and 13 Jbeta primers. The assay was immunoSEQ multiplex PCR, and TCRdb's table has in-frame clones only and misses some. This sample carries about 160,000 clones, approximately 84% of them seen once, and the ten largest clones take roughly 6.3%. Overall study results and limits: Reports described diagnosis of cytomegalovirus status by the classifier as highly specific and sensitive. Being productive about 90% or about 30% of the time was typical of most TCR beta V segments in an earlier analysis.

V was shortened by 1 base and J by 2 bases, with 16 bases between the two germline ends. Germline values: CDR1 SGDLS, CDR2 YYNGEE. CDR3 length: 17 residues. The rearrangement uses TRBV9 and TRBJ2-1; possibly TRBD2 for D (5 bases). The sequencing sample was made of PBMCs. The TCR originated in a male donor in good health and CMV-seropositive. As DNA, the CDR3 is TGTGCCAGCAGCGTATATAAAAGCGGCCAAACCTACAATGAGCAGTTCTTC. Protein: CASSVYKSGQTYNEQFF. The variable domain in full, with the rest retrieved from reference TRBV9 and TRBJ2-1, is DSGVTQTPKHLITATGQRVTLRCSPRSGDLSVYWYQQSLDQGLQFLIQYYNGEERAKGNILERFSAQQFPDLHSELNLSSLELGDSALYFCASSVYKSGQTYNEQFFGPGTRLTVL.